This is a list of T cell receptor beta chains from one sample in a study of cytomegalovirus exposure and HLA in healthy donors. This table comes from immunoSEQ multiplex PCR, and its TCRdb copy is limited to in-frame clones, with some not included. The sample lists approximately 100,000 clones, roughly 79% seen once, with 1.9% in the top ten. Sample: PBMCs. The receptors here all came from a woman in her thirties or forties in good health and CMV-seronegative. Both conserved end residues are part of each CDR3. D genes are given only for firm matches. For some rows the clone size is stated as once, few or many, or as a class when expanded; others skip it.

TRBJ1-2,TRBV10-3,.,.,CAISDPTGMNYGYTF,TGTGCCATCAGTGATCCCACGGGAATGAACTATGGCTACACCTTC
TRBJ2-7,TRBV6-6,.,TRBD1,CAADRGAYEQYF,TGTGCCGCGGACAGGGGGGCATACGAGCAGTACTTC
TRBJ2-7,TRBV11-3,.,TRBD1,CASSRDSHSYEQYF,TGTGCCAGCAGCCGGGACAGCCACTCCTACGAGCAGTACTTC
TRBJ2-7,TRBV6-5,once,TRBD2,CASRGLAGGLEQYF,TGTGCCAGCAGGGGACTAGCGGGTGGCTTGGAGCAGTACTTC
TRBJ1-1,TRBV28,.,.,CASSLWRAANTEAFF,TGTGCCAGCAGTTTATGGCGGGCCGCGAACACTGAAGCTTTCTTT
TRBJ1-6,TRBV27,.,.,CASSFGNGIRGSPLHF,.
TRBJ1-4,TRBV6-5,.,TRBD1,CASSSGQDNEKLFF,TGTGCCAGCAGCTCGGGACAGGATAATGAAAAACTGTTTTTT
TRBJ2-1,TRBV27,once,TRBD1,CASHKGQGAGEQFF,TGTGCCAGCCACAAGGGACAGGGGGCTGGGGAGCAGTTCTTC
TRBJ2-1,TRBV19,.,TRBD2,CASSILRTSGRAKNEQFF,TGTGCCAGTAGCATATTACGGACTAGCGGGAGGGCCAAGAATGAGCAGTTCTTC
TRBJ1-2,TRBV6-5,.,TRBD1,CASRDRGRLYGYTF,TGTGCCAGCAGAGACAGGGGGCGCCTCTATGGCTACACCTTC
TRBJ2-1,TRBV7-9,.,TRBD2,CASSSGLAGGWEQFF,TGTGCCAGCAGCTCAGGACTAGCGGGGGGCTGGGAGCAGTTCTTC
TRBJ1-6,TRBV30,.,TRBD1,CAYLTGKNSPLHF,TGTGCCTATCTGACAGGGAAGAATTCACCCCTCCACTTT
TRBJ2-7,TRBV21-1,.,.,CASSTHDSPSYEQYF,TGTGCCAGCAGCACCCACGACAGTCCCTCCTACGAGCAGTACTTC
TRBJ2-7,TRBV2,few,.,CASRANTKTGSYEQYF,TGTGCCAGCAGAGCTAACACAAAGACAGGCTCCTACGAGCAGTACTTC
TRBJ1-6,TRBV7-9,.,.,CASSSPRGSENNSPLHF,TGTGCCAGCAGCTCCCCCCGGGGGTCGGAAAATAATTCACCCCTCCACTTT
TRBJ1-6,TRBV27,.,TRBD1,CASSLTGGLNSPLHF,TGTGCCAGCAGTCTTACAGGGGGTCTTAATTCACCCCTCCACTTT
TRBJ1-1,TRBV18,.,.,CASSSTAKGTEAFF,TGTGCCAGCTCGTCGACAGCTAAGGGCACTGAAGCTTTCTTT
TRBJ2-7,TRBV30,.,TRBD1,CAWKDRAVGEQYF,TGTGCCTGGAAGGACAGGGCGGTTGGTGAGCAGTACTTC
TRBJ2-3,TRBV29-1,.,TRBD1,CSVTGTGGKDTQYF,TGCAGCGTCACCGGGACAGGGGGGAAGGATACGCAGTATTTT